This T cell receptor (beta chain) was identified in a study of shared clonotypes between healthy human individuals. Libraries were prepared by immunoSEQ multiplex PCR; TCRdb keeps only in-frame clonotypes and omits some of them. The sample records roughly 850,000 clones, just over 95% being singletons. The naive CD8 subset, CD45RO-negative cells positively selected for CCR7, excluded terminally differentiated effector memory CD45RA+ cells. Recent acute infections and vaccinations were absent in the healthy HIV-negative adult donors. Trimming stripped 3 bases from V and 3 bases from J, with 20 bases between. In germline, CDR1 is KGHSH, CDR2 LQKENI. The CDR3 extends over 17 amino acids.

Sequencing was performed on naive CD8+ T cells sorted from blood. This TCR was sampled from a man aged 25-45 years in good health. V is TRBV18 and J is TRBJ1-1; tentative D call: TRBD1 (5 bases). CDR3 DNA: TGTGCCAGCTCACCCTCCCGGGGCACCTTTCGGGACACTGAAGCTTTCTTT. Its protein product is CASSPSRGTFRDTEAFF.